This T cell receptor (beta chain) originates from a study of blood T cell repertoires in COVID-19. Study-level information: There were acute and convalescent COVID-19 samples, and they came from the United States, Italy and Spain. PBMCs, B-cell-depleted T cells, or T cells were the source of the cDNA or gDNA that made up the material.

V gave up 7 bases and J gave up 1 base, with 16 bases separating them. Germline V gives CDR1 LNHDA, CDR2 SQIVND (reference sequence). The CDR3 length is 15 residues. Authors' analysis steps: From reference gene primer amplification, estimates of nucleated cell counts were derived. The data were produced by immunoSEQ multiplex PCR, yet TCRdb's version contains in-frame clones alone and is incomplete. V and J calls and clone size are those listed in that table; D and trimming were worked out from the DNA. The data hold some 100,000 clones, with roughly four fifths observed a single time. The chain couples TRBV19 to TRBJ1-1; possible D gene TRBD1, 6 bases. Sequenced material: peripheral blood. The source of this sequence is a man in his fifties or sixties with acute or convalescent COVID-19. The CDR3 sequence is CASNTGSRGNTEAFF. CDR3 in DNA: TGTGCCAGTAACACAGGGTCCCGGGGGAACACTGAAGCTTTCTTT.